Following are 22 T cell receptor beta chains from one sample sequenced in a study of T-cell memory formation after mild COVID-19. TCRdb ran MiXCR on the 5' RACE reads and lists one entry per CDR3 protein. The sample holds about 350,000 distinct CDR3 sequences, 14% seen once. The sample comprised PBMCs or a T cell subset sorted from them (not recorded which). These receptor sequences come from a man aged 18 to 30 who had mild COVID-19 (a few samples of this study predate the infection). Cell type and time point are not known.

This clonotype occurred a few times. The gene calls are TRBV13 and TRBJ2-5; TRBD2 agrees at 14 bases. Per the germline V gene, CDR1 is PRHDT and CDR2 is FYEKMQ (reference sequence). The CDR3 totals 17 residues. J was trimmed by 4 bases and V by 5 bases; bases with no gene match: 9. The CDR3 is CASSPKTSGGARETQYF. DNA for the CDR3: TGTGCCAGCAGCCCGAAGACTAGCGGGGGGGCAAGAGAGACCCAGTACTTC. Drawing the rest from reference TRBV13 and TRBJ2-5, the complete variable domain is AAGVIQSPRHLIKEKRETATLKCYPIPRHDTVYWYQQGPGQDPQFLISFYEKMQSDKGSIPDRFSAQQFSDYHSELNMSSLELGDSALYFCASSPKTSGGARETQYFGPGTRLLVL.

This clonotype was found a few times. As DNA, the CDR3 is TGTGCCAGCAGCCCCAAGGCGGGACAGCCCCAAGAGACCCAGTACTTC. Protein product: CASSPKAGQPQETQYF. The chain couples TRBV11-2 to TRBJ2-5, with D perhaps matching TRBD1 (7 bases). Trimming took off 5 bases at V and 1 base at J, with 17 bases between the two ends. This CDR3 spans 16 amino acids. Per germline, CDR1 SGHAT and CDR2 FQNNGV.

The CDR3 reads CASSERGLWYSPLHF. CDR3 nucleotides: TGTGCCAGCAGTGAACGTGGGTTGTGGTATTCACCCCTCCACTTT. V is TRBV25-1 and J is TRBJ1-6; D unresolved. The germline CDR1 and CDR2 sequences are MGHDK and SYGVNS. There are 15 residues in the CDR3. V shed 2 bases and J shed 8 bases, with 13 bases lying between them. The full variable domain, completed using reference TRBV25-1 and TRBJ1-6, is EADIYQTPRYLVIGTGKKITLECSQTMGHDKMYWYQQDPGMELHLIHYSYGVNSTEKGDLSSESTVSRIRTEHFPLTLESARPSHTSQYLCASSERGLWYSPLHFGNGTRLTVT.

This clonotype was counted between two and nine times. The chain links TRBV14 to TRBJ2-1; no definite D call. The V gene's germline CDR1 is SGHDN and CDR2 FVKESK. V shed 0 bases and J shed 15 bases, with 15 bases lying between them. The CDR3 has 13 residues. The CDR3, as DNA: TGTGCCAGCAGCCAAGAAGCAAGTCCCGCGCGGTTCTTC. Its translation is CASSQEASPARFF.

This clonotype occurred a few times. The CDR3 loop is CASERMDITEAFF. CDR3 coding DNA: TGTGCCAGCGAGAGGATGGATATTACTGAAGCTTTCTTT. The chain is built from TRBV7-6 and TRBJ1-1; D is ambiguous. Trimming pared 8 bases from V and 5 bases from J, leaving 15 bases between. Germline assignment: CDR1 SGHVS and CDR2 FNYEAQ. The CDR3 contains 13 residues.

V is TRBV20-1 and J is TRBJ2-3, with 9 bases lining up with TRBD1. With V trimmed by 4 bases and J by 4 bases, 3 bases remained unmatched. This CDR3 spans 13 amino acids. CDR1 and CDR2 (germline): DFQATT, SNEGSKA (reference sequence). Written as DNA, the CDR3 is TGCAGTGCTAACAGGGGGCGCGCAGATACGCAGTATTTT. Its translation: CSANRGRADTQYF.

This chain uses TRBV4-1 with TRBJ2-5, with D possibly TRBD2 on 5 matching bases. The CDR3 is 16 amino acids. Trimming left V 9 bases short and J 4 bases short, with 24 bases between. CDR1 is MGHRA, CDR2 YSYEKL, per germline. CDR3 amino acids: CASSGPSEIEGETQYF. The CDR3, as DNA: TGCGCCAGTTCAGGACCGTCGGAGATCGAGGGAGAGACCCAGTACTTC.

This clonotype was counted between two and nine times. This rearrangement joins TRBV4-1 to TRBJ2-5; 10 bases map to TRBD2. Unmatched junction bases numbered 11, after V lost 3 bases and J lost 4 bases. This CDR3 is built from 17 residues. The germline CDR1 and CDR2 sequences are MGHRA and YSYEKL. The CDR3: CASSHPGASGGGETQYF. The CDR3 DNA sequence: TGCGCCAGCAGCCACCCGGGGGCTAGCGGGGGCGGAGAGACCCAGTACTTC.

This clonotype appeared a few times. The V call is TRBV2, the J call TRBJ2-7; 7 bases are shared with TRBD1. The CDR3 runs 18 residues. The germline V gene encodes CDR1 SNHLY and CDR2 FYNNEI. Germline trimming cut 0 bases from V and 5 bases from J; bases unmatched to any gene: 16. CDR3 bases: TGTGCCAGCAGTGAAGCAGGACGGTTGGCACAGGGGTCCCACGAGCAGTACTTC. Encoded protein: CASSEAGRLAQGSHEQYF.

This clonotype appeared many times. V and J are TRBV6-5 and TRBJ1-1; D is unresolved. The CDR3 runs 14 residues. V lost 2 bases and J 4 bases, leaving 11 bases between the germline ends. CDR1 and CDR2 (germline): MNHEY, SVGAGI. The CDR3 reads CASSYVSSTTEAFF. CDR3 DNA sequence: TGTGCCAGCAGTTACGTCAGTTCCACCACTGAAGCTTTCTTT.

This clonotype was seen a handful of times. The CDR3 DNA is TGTGCCAGCAGTGAATCAGGGAACCAACTGTTTTTT. This sequence encodes CASSESGNQLFF. This rearrangement joins TRBV6-6 to TRBJ1-4; a possible D gene is TRBD1 (5 bases). The CDR3 is 12 amino acids. CDR1 and CDR2 from the germline V gene are MNHNY and SVGAGI (reference sequence). Trimming removed 5 bases at V and 12 bases at J, with 13 bases between.

This rearrangement joins TRBV12-3 or TRBV12-4 to TRBJ2-5; 10 bases are shared with TRBD1. CDR3 length: 14 amino acids. The V segment lost 7 bases and the J segment 5 bases; nucleotides outside the gene matches: 7. Here the CDR3 DNA reads TGTGCCAGCAATCGGGACAGGGGAAGGGAGACCCAGTACTTC. It specifies CASNRDRGRETQYF.

A few counts support this clonotype. The genes are TRBV7-9 and TRBJ2-4; weak D call: TRBD2 (7 bases). Germline lookup yields CDR1 SEHNR and CDR2 FQNEAQ (reference sequence). V was cut by 5 bases and J by 9 bases, with 17 bases left in between. The CDR3 runs 14 residues. CDR3 loop: CASSPDPGGLIQYF. The CDR3 nucleotides are TGTGCCAGCAGCCCCGATCCGGGGGGCCTCATTCAGTACTTC.

This clonotype appeared a single time. The CDR3 loop is CAISESAGSGNTIYF. In nucleotides, the CDR3 is TGTGCCATCAGTGAGTCCGCGGGCAGTGGAAACACCATATATTTT. This chain joins TRBV10-3 and TRBJ1-3; no definite D call. Trimming took 0 bases from V and 3 from J, leaving 9 bases between them. Looked up from germline, CDR1 is ENHRY and CDR2 is SYGVKD. There are 15 residues in the CDR3.

The chain uses TRBV20-1 and TRBJ2-3, with 9 nucleotides matching TRBD1. Germline V gene lookup returns CDR1 DFQATT and CDR2 SNEGSKA (reference sequence). V lost 1 base and J lost 1; bases outside the gene matches: 0. The CDR3 has 14 residues. The CDR3 DNA is TGCAGTGCTAGAGGGACAGGGGGCACAGATACGCAGTATTTT. Translated: CSARGTGGTDTQYF.

This clonotype was seen more than once but under ten times. The chain employs TRBV5-4 and TRBJ1-1; no firm D call. Trimming left V 1 base short and J 5 bases short, with 12 bases between. Germline V gene data show CDR1 as SGHNT and CDR2 as YYREEE (reference sequence). This CDR3 comprises 14 residues. The CDR3 bases are TGTGCCAGCAGCTTGCGGGTCCCTGGGACTGAAGCTTTCTTT. It translates to CASSLRVPGTEAFF.

This clonotype has more than one count but fewer than ten. The chain recombines TRBV20-1 with TRBJ1-1, with unresolved D. CDR3 length: 13 residues. V gave up 6 bases and J gave up 0 bases, with 11 bases separating them. CDR1 and CDR2 from the germline V gene are DFQATT and SNEGSKA (reference sequence). The DNA for the CDR3 is TGCAGTGCGCTGGGTGCGGTGAACACTGAAGCTTTCTTT. This gives the protein CSALGAVNTEAFF.

The chain has TRBV6-5 and TRBJ1-3; 7 bases line up with TRBD1. CDR1 is MNHEY, CDR2 SVGAGI, per germline. Unmatched junction bases numbered 3, after V lost 0 bases and J lost 1 base. This CDR3 has 16 residues. DNA of the CDR3: TGTGCCAGCAGTTACTCAGGGGGCTGGTCTGGAAACACCATATATTTT. It codes for CASSYSGGWSGNTIYF.

This clonotype came up many times. J is TRBJ1-6 and V is TRBV14; D not certain. Trimming shortened V by 1 base and J by 10 bases, and 11 bases separated the two germline ends. Germline V CDR1 and CDR2: SGHDN, FVKESK. CDR3 length: 14 residues. The DNA of the CDR3 is TGTGCCAGCAGCCAAGGAAGGGAGTACTCACCCCTCCACTTT. This translates into CASSQGREYSPLHF.

This clonotype was detected only a few times. The CDR3 DNA sequence: TGCAGCGCCGTCAGGGCCGGATGGGAGACCCAGTACTTC. Its protein is CSAVRAGWETQYF. The V gene is TRBV29-1, the J gene TRBJ2-5; a possible D gene is TRBD1 (5 bases). There are 13 residues in the CDR3. V lost 7 bases to trimming and J lost 5 bases, with 17 bases between them. Germline-derived CDR1 and CDR2 are SQVTM and ANQGSEA. The whole variable domain, filled in from reference TRBV29-1 and TRBJ2-5, reads SAVISQKPSRDICQRGTSLTIQCQVDSQVTMMFWYRQQPGQSLTLIATANQGSEATYESGFVIDKFPISRPNLTFSTLTVSNMSPEDSSIYLCSAVRAGWETQYFGPGTRLLVL.

This clonotype was counted only a few times. The V and J genes are TRBV4-1 and TRBJ1-5; TRBD1 agrees at 9 bases. The CDR3 sequence is 19 residues long. Looked up from germline, CDR1 is MGHRA and CDR2 is YSYEKL. The V segment lost 0 bases and the J segment 6 bases; nucleotides outside the gene matches: 15. CDR3 DNA sequence: TGCGCCAGCAGCCAAGACTGGTATCAGTTGGGACAGGGCGGTCAGCCCCAGCATTTT. This translates into CASSQDWYQLGQGGQPQHF.

The sample holds many counts of this clonotype. This chain links TRBV5-1 with TRBJ1-5; D remains unclear. Trimming removed 4 bases from V and 8 bases from J, with 16 bases in between. The length of the CDR3 is 14 residues. CDR1 and CDR2 from the germline V gene are SGHRS and YFSETQ. The CDR3: CASSAGPEVEPQHF. For the CDR3, the DNA is TGCGCCAGCAGCGCCGGGCCAGAGGTAGAGCCCCAGCATTTT.